A selection of T cell receptor beta chains follows, all from one sample in a study of T-cell memory formation after mild COVID-19. TCRdb redid the calling of the 5' RACE reads with MiXCR, one entry per CDR3 protein. The sample includes a few hundred thousand distinct CDR3 sequences, approximately 23% of them seen just once. The sequencing input was PBMCs or a T cell subset sorted from them (not recorded which). These TCRs come from an adult woman who had mild COVID-19 (a few samples of this study predate the infection). Cell type and time point are not known. Each CDR3 is given with its conserved first and last residue. The D gene is left open where the match is weak. Only part of the rows carry a size: once, few, many, or a class if the clone is expanded.

TRBJ1-1,12,.,few,TRBV3-1,TGTGCCAGCAGCCCCGGAGCCACTGAAGCTTTCTTT,CASSPGATEAFF
TRBJ2-7,15,.,.,TRBV20-1,TGCAGTGCTAGAGAGCCCGGGACGGGAGAATACGAGCAGTACTTC,CSAREPGTGEYEQYF
TRBJ2-5,14,.,few,TRBV5-1,TGCGCCAGCCGACTTCCAGGGAACCAAGAGACCCAGTACTTC,CASRLPGNQETQYF
TRBJ1-1,14,.,once,TRBV10-3,TGTGCCATCTCTCCGGGGAGCCTGAACACTGAAGCTTTCTTT,CAISPGSLNTEAFF
TRBJ2-7,14,.,few,TRBV14,TGTGCCAGCAGCCTCTCGACTAGTGGCTACGAGCAGTACTTC,CASSLSTSGYEQYF
TRBJ2-1,14,.,.,TRBV24-1,TGTGCCACCAGTGGAGAAAGCTCCTACAATGAGCAGTTATTC,CATSGESSYNEQLF
TRBJ1-2,16,.,.,TRBV7-2,TGTGCCAGCAGCTTAAACCTCCGGGGGGGCGCTGATGGCTACACCTTC,CASSLNLRGGADGYTF
TRBJ2-3,15,TRBD1,once,TRBV24-1,TGTGCCACCAGTGATTGGACAGGGGGCACAGATACGCAGTATTTT,CATSDWTGGTDTQYF
TRBJ2-4,13,.,.,TRBV30,TGTGCCTGGAGTTATGGAGTGGGGAACATTCAGTACTTC,CAWSYGVGNIQYF
TRBJ1-2,12,.,few,TRBV7-2,TGTGCCAGCAAAGACGCTAACTATGGCTACACCTTC,CASKDANYGYTF
TRBJ1-5,14,TRBD1,.,TRBV19,TGTGCCAGTAGTTTGACAGGGGGTACCCAGCCCCAGCATTTT,CASSLTGGTQPQHF
TRBJ2-1,16,TRBD2,.,TRBV12-3/TRBV12-4,TGTGCCAGCAGTTTAGAGGCGGGAGGGCCCTACAATGAGCAGTTCTTC,CASSLEAGGPYNEQFF
TRBJ2-1,13,.,few,TRBV7-2,TGTGCCAGCAGCTTAGTTCCCCTCGGCGAGCAGTTCTTC,CASSLVPLGEQFF